This TCR beta chain was obtained from a study of shared clonotypes between healthy human individuals. General study points: Among donors, sharing of clonotypes was expected to be affected by sequencing depth. Across subsets, estimated richness was generally greater for naive than for memory populations.

Investigators spread the genomic DNA of each subset evenly over several immunoSEQ plates. Assay used: immunoSEQ multiplex PCR; TCRdb lists only in-frame clones, some missing. The profile shows 500,000 to 700,000 clones, approximately 95% of them singletons. About this clone itself: Its antigen is currently unknown.

As defined, naive CD8 cells were CD45RO-negative and positively selected for CCR7, with terminally differentiated effector memory CD45RA+ cells excluded. This CDR3 has 12 amino acids. The V gene lost 5 bases and the J gene lost 3 bases, with 8 bases spanning the gap. Germline CDR1 and CDR2: SEHNR and FQNEAQ (reference sequence). The chain recombines TRBV7-9 with TRBJ2-7; a possible D gene is TRBD2 (5 bases). This receptor was identified in a woman in her 30s in good health. Sequencing used naive CD8+ T cells sorted from blood. The DNA for the CDR3 is TGTGCCAGCAGCCGGGGAAACTACGAGCAGTACTTC. Its protein product is CASSRGNYEQYF.